The 4 T cell receptor beta chains below all came from one sample that was sequenced in a study of early T cells in non-severe SARS-CoV-2 infection. TCRdb re-analysed the 5' RACE reads in MiXCR, keeping a single row per CDR3 protein. The sample contains tens of thousands of distinct CDR3 sequences, about 12% of which appear only once. Sample: whole blood. The receptor set was obtained from an adult who was a healthcare worker with PCR-confirmed SARS-CoV-2 infection or an uninfected control (not recorded which).

Many counts were recorded for this clonotype. V usage is TRBV20-1 and J usage is TRBJ2-1; possibly TRBD2 for D (6 bases). This CDR3 region has 14 residues. Germline V CDR1 and CDR2: DFQATT, SNEGSKA (reference sequence). V was clipped by 5 bases and J by 7 bases, with 18 bases between them. The CDR3 nucleotides are TGCAGTGCTTCTCGGGGACTTGATATGAATGAGCAGTTCTTC. Its protein is CSASRGLDMNEQFF.

This clonotype was found a few times. This chain uses TRBV9 with TRBJ1-1, with D unclear. CDR1 is SGDLS, CDR2 YYNGEE, per germline. The CDR3 is 15 residues long. The ends were cut back, 0 bases at V and 5 bases at J, with 14 bases in the middle. The CDR3 DNA is TGTGCCAGCAGCGTAGGAGGGCCTTGGGCAACTGAAGCTTTCTTT. Translating it yields CASSVGGPWATEAFF. Complete variable domain (other parts from reference TRBV9 and TRBJ1-1): DSGVTQTPKHLITATGQRVTLRCSPRSGDLSVYWYQQSLDQGLQFLIQYYNGEERAKGNILERFSAQQFPDLHSELNLSSLELGDSALYFCASSVGGPWATEAFFGQGTRLTVV.

Relative to its sample, this clonotype is medium-sized. The chain couples TRBV6-4 to TRBJ2-2; D gene unclear. The V and J ends lost 8 bases and 3 bases respectively, with 13 bases between them. The CDR3 covers 14 residues. The germline V gene has CDR1 MRHNA and CDR2 SNTAGT. In DNA form, the CDR3 reads TGTGCCAGCTCCAAAGGCTCGGACACCGGGGAGCTGTTTTTT. Translated, it gives CASSKGSDTGELFF.

V usage is TRBV7-9 and J usage is TRBJ2-7; 7 positions match TRBD1. V trimming: 3 bases; J trimming: 5 bases; junction bases outside the gene matches: 4. CDR1 is SEHNR and CDR2 is FQNEAQ in the germline V gene (reference sequence). The length of the CDR3 is 13 residues. CDR3 bases: TGTGCCAGCAGCTTGACAGGGATCGACGAGCAGTACTTC. Amino acids: CASSLTGIDEQYF.